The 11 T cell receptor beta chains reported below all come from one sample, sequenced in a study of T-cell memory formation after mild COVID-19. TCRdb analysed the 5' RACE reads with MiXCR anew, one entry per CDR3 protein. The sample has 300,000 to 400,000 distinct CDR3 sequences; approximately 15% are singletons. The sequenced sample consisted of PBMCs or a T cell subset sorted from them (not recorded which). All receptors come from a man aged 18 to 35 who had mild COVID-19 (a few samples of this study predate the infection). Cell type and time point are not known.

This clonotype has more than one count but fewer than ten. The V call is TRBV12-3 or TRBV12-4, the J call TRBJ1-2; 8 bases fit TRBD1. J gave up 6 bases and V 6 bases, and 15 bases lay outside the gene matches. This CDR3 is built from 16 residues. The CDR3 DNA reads TGTGCCAGCAGCCCAGCCCACTTACAGGGGGTCCATGGCTACACCTTC. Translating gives CASSPAHLQGVHGYTF.

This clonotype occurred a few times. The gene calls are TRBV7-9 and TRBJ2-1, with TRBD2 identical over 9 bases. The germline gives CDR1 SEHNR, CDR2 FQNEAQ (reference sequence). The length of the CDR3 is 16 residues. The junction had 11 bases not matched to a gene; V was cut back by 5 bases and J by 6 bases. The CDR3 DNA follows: TGTGCCAGCAGCCCGCGGGGGGGGGCCCCCCTCAATGAGCAGTTCTTC. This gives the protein CASSPRGGAPLNEQFF.

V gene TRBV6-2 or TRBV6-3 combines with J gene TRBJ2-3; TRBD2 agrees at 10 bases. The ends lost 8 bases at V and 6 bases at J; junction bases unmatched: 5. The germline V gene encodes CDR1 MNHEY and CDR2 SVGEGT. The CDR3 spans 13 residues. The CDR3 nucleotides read TGTGCCAGCTTAAGCGGGGGGGCGGATACGCAGTATTTT. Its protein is CASLSGGADTQYF.

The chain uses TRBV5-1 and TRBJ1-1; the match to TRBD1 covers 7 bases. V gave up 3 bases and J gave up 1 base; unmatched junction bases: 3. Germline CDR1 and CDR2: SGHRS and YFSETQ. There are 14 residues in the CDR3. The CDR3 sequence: CASSWDRPNTEAFF. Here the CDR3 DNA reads TGCGCCAGCAGCTGGGACAGACCGAACACTGAAGCTTTCTTT.

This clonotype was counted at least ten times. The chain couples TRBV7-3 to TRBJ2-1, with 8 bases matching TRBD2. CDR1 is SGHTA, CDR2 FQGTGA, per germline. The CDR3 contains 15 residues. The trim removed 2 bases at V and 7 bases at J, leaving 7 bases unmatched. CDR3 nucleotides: TGTGCCAGCAGCTTATACGGGGGGGCAGGGAATGAGCAGTTCTTC. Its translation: CASSLYGGAGNEQFF.

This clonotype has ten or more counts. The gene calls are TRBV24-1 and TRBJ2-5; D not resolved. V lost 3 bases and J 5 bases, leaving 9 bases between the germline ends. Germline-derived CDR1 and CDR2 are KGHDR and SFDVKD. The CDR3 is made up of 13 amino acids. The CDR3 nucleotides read TGTGCCACCAGTGATGTAGGTGAGGAGACCCAGTACTTC. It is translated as CATSDVGEETQYF.

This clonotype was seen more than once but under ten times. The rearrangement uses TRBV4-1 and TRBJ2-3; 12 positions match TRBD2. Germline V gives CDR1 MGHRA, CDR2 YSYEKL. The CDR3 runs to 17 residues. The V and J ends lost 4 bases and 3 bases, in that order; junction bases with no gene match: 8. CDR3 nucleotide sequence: TGCGCCAGCAGCCCCATCCGACTAGCGGGGGATACAGATACGCAGTATTTT. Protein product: CASSPIRLAGDTDTQYF.

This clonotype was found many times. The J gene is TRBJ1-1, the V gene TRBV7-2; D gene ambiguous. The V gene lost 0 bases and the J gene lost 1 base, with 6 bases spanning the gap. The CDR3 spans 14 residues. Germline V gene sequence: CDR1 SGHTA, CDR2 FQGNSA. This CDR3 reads CASSLAWENTEAFF. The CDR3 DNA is TGTGCCAGCAGCTTAGCGTGGGAGAACACTGAAGCTTTCTTT.

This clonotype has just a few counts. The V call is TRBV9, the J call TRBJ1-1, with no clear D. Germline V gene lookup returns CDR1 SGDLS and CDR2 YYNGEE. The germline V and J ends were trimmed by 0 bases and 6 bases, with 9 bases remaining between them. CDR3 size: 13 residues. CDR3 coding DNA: TGTGCCAGCAGCGTAGGGGAGCCGGCTGAAGCTTTCTTT. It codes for CASSVGEPAEAFF. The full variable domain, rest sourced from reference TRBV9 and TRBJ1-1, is DSGVTQTPKHLITATGQRVTLRCSPRSGDLSVYWYQQSLDQGLQFLIQYYNGEERAKGNILERFSAQQFPDLHSELNLSSLELGDSALYFCASSVGEPAEAFFGQGTRLTVV.

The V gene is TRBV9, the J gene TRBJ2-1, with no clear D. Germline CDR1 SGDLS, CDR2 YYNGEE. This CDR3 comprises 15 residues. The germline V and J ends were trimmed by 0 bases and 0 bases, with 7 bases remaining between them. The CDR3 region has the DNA TGTGCCAGCAGCGTAGTTGGAGACTCCTACAATGAGCAGTTCTTC. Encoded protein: CASSVVGDSYNEQFF.

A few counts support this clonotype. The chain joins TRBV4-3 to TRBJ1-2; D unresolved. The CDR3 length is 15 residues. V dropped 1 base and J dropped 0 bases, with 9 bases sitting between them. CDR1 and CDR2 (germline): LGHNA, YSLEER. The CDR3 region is CASSQGLGSNYGYTF. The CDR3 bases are TGCGCCAGCAGCCAAGGGCTAGGGTCTAACTATGGCTACACCTTC.